The clone carrying this TCR beta chain was counted many times. This specimen belongs to a study of blood T cells in healthy people across ages. A sample-barcoded 5' primer and a J-beta primer mix were used in a second PCR of about 7 to 12 cycles. TCRdb used MiXCR to reprocess the 5' RACE reads, holding one entry per CDR3 protein. The top ten clones hold more than 15% of a sample with hundreds of thousands of distinct CDR3 sequences, approximately 30% of them seen once. The CDR3 consists of 15 residues. CDR1 and CDR2 from the germline V gene are DFQATT and SNEGSKA (reference sequence). The V end was cut by 0 bases, the J end by 0 bases, with 6 bases between.

This sequence originates from an elderly woman in good health. Material: blood. The chain employs TRBV20-1 and TRBJ2-6; D is uncertain. CDR3 region: CSARDPGSGANVLTF. The CDR3, as DNA: TGCAGTGCTAGAGATCCGGGCTCTGGGGCCAACGTCCTGACTTTC.